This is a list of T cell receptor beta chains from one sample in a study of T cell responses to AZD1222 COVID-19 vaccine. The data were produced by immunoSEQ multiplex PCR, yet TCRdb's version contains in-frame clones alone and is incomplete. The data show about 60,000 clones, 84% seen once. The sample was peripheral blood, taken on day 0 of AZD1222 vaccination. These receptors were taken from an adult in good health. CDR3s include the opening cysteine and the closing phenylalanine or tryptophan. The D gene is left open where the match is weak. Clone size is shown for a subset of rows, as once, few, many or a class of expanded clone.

CDR3aa: CASSVGEAYEQYF
CDR3nt: TGTGCCAGCAGCGTAGGGGAAGCCTACGAGCAGTACTTC
j_gene: TRBJ2-7
v_gene: TRBV9
d_gene: .
abundance: .

CDR3aa: CASSEDRGWETQYF
CDR3nt: TGTGCCAGCAGTGAGGACAGGGGATGGGAGACCCAGTACTTC
j_gene: TRBJ2-5
v_gene: TRBV6-1
d_gene: TRBD1
abundance: .

CDR3aa: CASSEAVSYEQYF
CDR3nt: TGTGCCAGCAGTGAGGCAGTTTCCTACGAGCAGTACTTC
j_gene: TRBJ2-7
v_gene: TRBV2
d_gene: .
abundance: .

CDR3aa: CASSPPPGLAEDYEQYF
CDR3nt: TGTGCCAGCAGCCCGCCACCGGGACTAGCGGAAGACTACGAGCAGTACTTC
j_gene: TRBJ2-7
v_gene: TRBV6-2/TRBV6-3
d_gene: TRBD2
abundance: .

CDR3aa: CASSPGTGTYEQYF
CDR3nt: TGTGCCAGCAGCCCGGGGACCGGAACCTACGAGCAGTACTTC
j_gene: TRBJ2-7
v_gene: TRBV5-6
d_gene: .
abundance: .

CDR3aa: CASSLPTAANYGYTF
CDR3nt: TGTGCCAGCAGTTTGCCGACAGCAGCTAACTATGGCTACACCTTC
j_gene: TRBJ1-2
v_gene: TRBV28
d_gene: .
abundance: .

CDR3aa: CASSYSLNTEAFF
CDR3nt: TGTGCCAGCAGTTACTCGCTGAACACTGAAGCTTTCTTT
j_gene: TRBJ1-1
v_gene: TRBV6-2/TRBV6-3
d_gene: .
abundance: .

CDR3aa: CASSLGGIQPQHF
CDR3nt: TGTGCCAGCAGTTTAGGAGGGATTCAGCCCCAGCATTTT
j_gene: TRBJ1-5
v_gene: TRBV12-3/TRBV12-4
d_gene: .
abundance: .

CDR3aa: CASSLDRANTGELFF
CDR3nt: TGTGCCAGCAGCTTAGACAGGGCAAACACCGGGGAGCTGTTTTTT
j_gene: TRBJ2-2
v_gene: TRBV11-2
d_gene: .
abundance: .

CDR3aa: CASSFAGLAAISSYNEQFF
CDR3nt: TGTGCCAGCAGTTTCGCGGGACTAGCGGCTATTAGCTCCTACAATGAGCAGTTCTTC
j_gene: TRBJ2-1
v_gene: TRBV6-2/TRBV6-3
d_gene: TRBD2
abundance: .

CDR3aa: CASSREAGRSQPQHF
CDR3nt: TGTGCCAGCAGCCGCGAGGCCGGGAGGAGTCAGCCCCAGCATTTT
j_gene: TRBJ1-5
v_gene: TRBV11-3
d_gene: .
abundance: .

CDR3aa: CASSQEWGGDGYTF
CDR3nt: TGCGCCAGCAGCCAAGAATGGGGAGGGGATGGCTACACCTTC
j_gene: TRBJ1-2
v_gene: TRBV4-1
d_gene: .
abundance: .

CDR3aa: CASSLQVALADTQYF
CDR3nt: TGTGCCAGCAGCCTACAGGTCGCCCTCGCAGATACGCAGTATTTT
j_gene: TRBJ2-3
v_gene: TRBV7-6
d_gene: .
abundance: .

CDR3aa: CASSPRAAVSYEQYF
CDR3nt: TGCGCCAGCAGCCCCCGGGCCGCTGTCTCCTACGAGCAGTACTTC
j_gene: TRBJ2-7
v_gene: TRBV4-1
d_gene: .
abundance: .

CDR3aa: CASSYSPPGGIYNEQFF
CDR3nt: TGTGCCAGCAGTTACTCCCCCCCGGGGGGTATATACAATGAGCAGTTCTTC
j_gene: TRBJ2-1
v_gene: TRBV6-2/TRBV6-3
d_gene: TRBD2
abundance: few

CDR3aa: CASRENSPLHF
CDR3nt: TGTGCCAGCAGGGAAAATTCACCCCTCCACTTT
j_gene: TRBJ1-6
v_gene: TRBV2
d_gene: .
abundance: .

CDR3aa: CASSPTTGTFNVLTF
CDR3nt: TGTGCCAGCAGCCCTACTACCGGGACTTTCAACGTCCTGACTTTC
j_gene: TRBJ2-6
v_gene: TRBV11-3
d_gene: .
abundance: .

CDR3aa: CASTTLGGPGDEQFF
CDR3nt: TGTGCCAGCACCACCCTGGGGGGCCCGGGGGATGAGCAGTTCTTC
j_gene: TRBJ2-1
v_gene: TRBV5-5
d_gene: .
abundance: few

CDR3aa: CASRKLNTKEQYF
CDR3nt: TGTGCCAGCAGGAAACTCAATACCAAAGAGCAGTACTTC
j_gene: TRBJ2-7
v_gene: TRBV3-1/TRBV3-2
d_gene: .
abundance: .

CDR3aa: CASSIANSPLHF
CDR3nt: TGTGCCAGCAGTATCGCCAATTCACCCCTCCACTTT
j_gene: TRBJ1-6
v_gene: TRBV6-5
d_gene: .
abundance: .

CDR3aa: CASSPIGSYEQYF
CDR3nt: TGCGCCAGCAGCCCGATAGGCTCCTACGAGCAGTACTTC
j_gene: TRBJ2-7
v_gene: TRBV5-1
d_gene: .
abundance: few

CDR3aa: CASSDSYGGGPSTDTQYF
CDR3nt: TGTGCCAGCAGTGACTCTTACGGCGGGGGCCCTAGCACAGATACGCAGTATTTT
j_gene: TRBJ2-3
v_gene: TRBV6-4
d_gene: .
abundance: .

CDR3aa: CASSLWDYNQPQHF
CDR3nt: TGTGCCAGCAGCTTATGGGACTACAATCAGCCCCAGCATTTT
j_gene: TRBJ1-5
v_gene: TRBV7-8
d_gene: .
abundance: .